This T cell receptor (beta chain) was obtained from a study of T cell responses to AZD1222 COVID-19 vaccine. Here immunoSEQ multiplex PCR was the method, and the copy in TCRdb shows in-frame clones only, minus some. The profile covers over 100,000 clones, with 87% appearing a single time and approximately 5% taken by the ten largest. J gave up 13 bases and V 5 bases, and 14 bases lay outside the gene matches. CDR3 length: 15 residues. Per the germline V gene, CDR1 is MNHEY and CDR2 is SVGAGI. Study results and limitations: Two doses of AZD1222 preceded a rise in Spike-specific TCR breadth and depth.

Concerning this clone: What it binds is unknown.

The sample was peripheral blood, taken on day 0 of AZD1222 vaccination. The clonotype originates from an adult in good health. This chain links TRBV6-5 with TRBJ2-2, with 9 positions matching TRBD1. The DNA for the CDR3 is TGTGCCAGCAGTCGGACAGGGGTTAACCTCGGAGTGCTGTTTTTT. It encodes CASSRTGVNLGVLFF.